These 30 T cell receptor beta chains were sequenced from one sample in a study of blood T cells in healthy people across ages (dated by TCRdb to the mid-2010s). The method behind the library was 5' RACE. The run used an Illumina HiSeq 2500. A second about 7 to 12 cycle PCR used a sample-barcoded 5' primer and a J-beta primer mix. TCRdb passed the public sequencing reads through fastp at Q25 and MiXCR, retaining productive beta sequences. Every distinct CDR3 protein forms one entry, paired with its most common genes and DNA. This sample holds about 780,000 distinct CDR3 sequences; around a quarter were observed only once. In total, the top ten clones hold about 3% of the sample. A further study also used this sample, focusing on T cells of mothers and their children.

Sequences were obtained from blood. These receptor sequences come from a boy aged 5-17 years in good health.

As DNA, the CDR3 is TGTGCCAGCAGCTTGCTTTCCATAGCGGGGTTACAGGGTGAGCAGTTCTTC. This translates into CASSLLSIAGLQGEQFF. The gene calls are TRBV7-2 and TRBJ2-1; 8 bases line up with TRBD2. J lost 9 bases, V lost 3 bases, and 16 bases had no gene match. The CDR3 is made up of 17 amino acids. Germline loops: CDR1 SGHTA, CDR2 FQGNSA.

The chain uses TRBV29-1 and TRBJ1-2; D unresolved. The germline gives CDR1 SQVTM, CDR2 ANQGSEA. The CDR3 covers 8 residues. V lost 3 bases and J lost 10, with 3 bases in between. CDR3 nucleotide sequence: TGCAGCGTTGACGACTACACCTTC. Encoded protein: CSVDDYTF. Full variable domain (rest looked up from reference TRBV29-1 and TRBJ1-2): SAVISQKPSRDICQRGTSLTIQCQVDSQVTMMFWYRQQPGQSLTLIATANQGSEATYESGFVIDKFPISRPNLTFSTLTVSNMSPEDSSIYLCSVDDYTFGSGTRLTVV.

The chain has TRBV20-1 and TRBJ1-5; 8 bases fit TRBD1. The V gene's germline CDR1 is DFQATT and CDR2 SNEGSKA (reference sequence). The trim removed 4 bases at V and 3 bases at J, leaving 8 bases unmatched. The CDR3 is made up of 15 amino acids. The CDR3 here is CSAKDRGRLNQPQHF. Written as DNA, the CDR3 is TGCAGTGCTAAAGACAGGGGTCGACTCAATCAGCCCCAGCATTTT.

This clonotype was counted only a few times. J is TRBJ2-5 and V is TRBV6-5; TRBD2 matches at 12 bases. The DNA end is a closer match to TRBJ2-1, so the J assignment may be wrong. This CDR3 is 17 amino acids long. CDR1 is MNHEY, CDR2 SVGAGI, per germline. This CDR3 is CASSYLTSGGPNNEQFF. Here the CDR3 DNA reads TGTGCCAGCAGTTACCTGACTAGCGGGGGCCCTAACAATGAGCAGTTCTTC.

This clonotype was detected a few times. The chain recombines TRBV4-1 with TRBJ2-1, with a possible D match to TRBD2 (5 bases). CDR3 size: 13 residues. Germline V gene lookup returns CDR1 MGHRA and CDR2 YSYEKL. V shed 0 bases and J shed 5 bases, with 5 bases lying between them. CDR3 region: CASSQERDNEQFF. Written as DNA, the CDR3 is TGCGCCAGCAGCCAAGAGAGGGACAATGAGCAGTTCTTC.

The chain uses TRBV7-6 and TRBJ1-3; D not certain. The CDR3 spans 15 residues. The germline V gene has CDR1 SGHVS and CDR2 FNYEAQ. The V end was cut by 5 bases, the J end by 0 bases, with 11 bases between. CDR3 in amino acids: CASSGGALSGNTIYF. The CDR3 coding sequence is TGTGCCAGCAGCGGAGGAGCCCTCTCTGGAAACACCATATATTTT.

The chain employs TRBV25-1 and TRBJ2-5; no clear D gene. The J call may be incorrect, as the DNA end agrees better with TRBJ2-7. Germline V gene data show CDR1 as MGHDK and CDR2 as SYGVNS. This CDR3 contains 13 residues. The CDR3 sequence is CASNPLGSYEQYF. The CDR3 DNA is TGTGCCAGCAATCCCCTGGGTTCCTACGAGCAGTACTTC.

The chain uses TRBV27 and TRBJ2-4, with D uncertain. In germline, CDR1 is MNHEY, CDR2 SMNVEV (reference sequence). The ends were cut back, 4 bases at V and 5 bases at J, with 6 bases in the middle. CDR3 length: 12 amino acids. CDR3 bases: TGTGCCAGCAGTTCCATGGAAAACATTCAGTACTTC. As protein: CASSSMENIQYF.

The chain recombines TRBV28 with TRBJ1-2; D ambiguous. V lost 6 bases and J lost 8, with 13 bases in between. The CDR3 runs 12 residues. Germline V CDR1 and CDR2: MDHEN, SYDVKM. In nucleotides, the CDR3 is TGTGCCAGCAGCACCGTGTTGGGAGGCTACACCTTC. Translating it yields CASSTVLGGYTF.

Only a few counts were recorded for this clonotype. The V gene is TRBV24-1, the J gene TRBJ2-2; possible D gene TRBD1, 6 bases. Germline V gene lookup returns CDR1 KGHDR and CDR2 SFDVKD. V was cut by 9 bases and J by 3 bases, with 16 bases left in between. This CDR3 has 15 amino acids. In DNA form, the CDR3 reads TGTGCCACCGGACAGATCCTAGGGGACACCGGGGAGCTGTTTTTT. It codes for CATGQILGDTGELFF.

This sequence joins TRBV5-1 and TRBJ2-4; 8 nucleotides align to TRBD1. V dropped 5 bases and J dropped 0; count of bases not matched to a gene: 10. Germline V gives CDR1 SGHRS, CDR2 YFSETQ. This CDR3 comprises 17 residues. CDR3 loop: CASSIVFQGAAKNIQYF. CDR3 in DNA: TGCGCCAGCAGTATCGTCTTCCAGGGGGCAGCCAAAAACATTCAGTACTTC.

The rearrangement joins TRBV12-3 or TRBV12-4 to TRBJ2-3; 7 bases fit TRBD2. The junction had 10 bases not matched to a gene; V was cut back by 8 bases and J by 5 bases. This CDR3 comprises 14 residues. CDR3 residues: CASLFSGAVDTQYF. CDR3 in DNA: TGTGCCAGCCTCTTCAGCGGGGCCGTAGATACGCAGTATTTT.

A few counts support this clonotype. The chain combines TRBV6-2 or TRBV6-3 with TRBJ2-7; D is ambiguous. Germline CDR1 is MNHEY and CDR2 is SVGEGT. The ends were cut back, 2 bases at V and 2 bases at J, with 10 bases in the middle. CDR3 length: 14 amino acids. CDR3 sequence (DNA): TGTGCCAGCAGTTACACAGCCCGAGCCTACGAGCAGTACTTC. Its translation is CASSYTARAYEQYF.

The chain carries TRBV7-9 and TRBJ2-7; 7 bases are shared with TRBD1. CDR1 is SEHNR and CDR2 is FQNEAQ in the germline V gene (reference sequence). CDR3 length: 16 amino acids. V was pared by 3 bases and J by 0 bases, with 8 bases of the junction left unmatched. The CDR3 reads CASSFSQGYLSYEQYF. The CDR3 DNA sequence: TGTGCCAGCAGCTTCTCACAGGGGTACCTCTCCTACGAGCAGTACTTC.

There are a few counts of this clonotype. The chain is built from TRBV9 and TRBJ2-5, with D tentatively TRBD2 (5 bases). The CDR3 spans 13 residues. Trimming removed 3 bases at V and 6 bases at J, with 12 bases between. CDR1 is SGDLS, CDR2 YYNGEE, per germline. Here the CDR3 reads CASSGGRKKTQYF. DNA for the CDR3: TGTGCCAGCAGCGGAGGGAGAAAAAAGACCCAGTACTTC.

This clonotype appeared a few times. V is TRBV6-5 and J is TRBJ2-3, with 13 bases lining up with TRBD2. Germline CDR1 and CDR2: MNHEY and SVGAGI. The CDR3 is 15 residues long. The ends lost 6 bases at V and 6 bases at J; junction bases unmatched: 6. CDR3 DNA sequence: TGTGCCAGCAGCCGCGGACTAGCGGGGGCTGATACGCAGTATTTT. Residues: CASSRGLAGADTQYF.

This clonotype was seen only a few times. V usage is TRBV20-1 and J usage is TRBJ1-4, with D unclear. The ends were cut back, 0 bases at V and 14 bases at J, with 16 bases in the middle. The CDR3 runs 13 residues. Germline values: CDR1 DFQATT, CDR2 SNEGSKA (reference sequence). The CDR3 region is CSARDPNPIGLFF. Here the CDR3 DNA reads TGCAGTGCTAGAGATCCAAATCCGATAGGGCTGTTTTTT.

The CDR3 DNA reads as TGCAGTGCAACCGGGACAGGGGGGCTCGAGCAGTACTTC. Its translation: CSATGTGGLEQYF. This chain joins TRBV20-1 and TRBJ2-7; 11 nucleotides match TRBD1. CDR1 DFQATT and CDR2 SNEGSKA come from the germline V gene (reference sequence). CDR3 length equals 13 residues. The ends lost 6 bases at V and 6 bases at J; junction bases unmatched: 7.

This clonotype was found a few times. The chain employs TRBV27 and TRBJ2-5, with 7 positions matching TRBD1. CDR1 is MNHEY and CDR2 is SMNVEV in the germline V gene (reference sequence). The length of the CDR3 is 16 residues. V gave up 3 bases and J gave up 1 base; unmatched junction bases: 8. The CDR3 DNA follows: TGTGCCAGCAGTTTGATTGCCCGGGACAGCCAAGAGACCCAGTACTTC. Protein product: CASSLIARDSQETQYF.

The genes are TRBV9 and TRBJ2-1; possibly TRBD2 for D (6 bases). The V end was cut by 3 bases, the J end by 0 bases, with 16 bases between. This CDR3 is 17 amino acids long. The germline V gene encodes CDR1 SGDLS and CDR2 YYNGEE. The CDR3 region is CASSGRVRVSSYNEQFF. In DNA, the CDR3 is TGTGCCAGCAGCGGGAGGGTGAGGGTTAGCTCCTACAATGAGCAGTTCTTC.

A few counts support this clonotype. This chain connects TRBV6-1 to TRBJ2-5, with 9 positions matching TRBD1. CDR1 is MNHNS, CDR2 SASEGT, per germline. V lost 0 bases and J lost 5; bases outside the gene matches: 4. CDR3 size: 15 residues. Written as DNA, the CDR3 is TGTGCCAGCAGTGAAGCCGGGACAGGGCTGGAGACCCAGTACTTC. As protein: CASSEAGTGLETQYF.

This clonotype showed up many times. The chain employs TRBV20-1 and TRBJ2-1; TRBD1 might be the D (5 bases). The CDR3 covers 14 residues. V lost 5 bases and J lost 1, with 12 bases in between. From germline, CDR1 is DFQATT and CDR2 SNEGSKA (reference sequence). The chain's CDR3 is CSASPTDSYNEQFF. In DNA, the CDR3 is TGCAGTGCTTCCCCGACAGATTCCTACAATGAGCAGTTCTTC.

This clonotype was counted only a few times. CDR3 loop: CASSERVQTSREQYF. CDR3 coding DNA: TGTGCCAGCAGTGAAAGAGTCCAGACTAGCCGCGAGCAGTACTTC. The chain has TRBV2 and TRBJ2-7; 7 nucleotides agree with TRBD2. The germline gives CDR1 SNHLY, CDR2 FYNNEI. The CDR3 runs 15 residues. The junction had 10 bases not matched to a gene; V was cut back by 2 bases and J by 6 bases. The whole variable domain, filled in from reference TRBV2 and TRBJ2-7, reads EPEVTQTPSHQVTQMGQEVILRCVPISNHLYFYWYRQILGQKVEFLVSFYNNEISEKSEIFDDQFSVERPDGSNFTLKIRSTKLEDSAMYFCASSERVQTSREQYFGPGTRLTVT.

The CDR3 here is CASSHGLAGAYEQYF. The CDR3 nucleotides read TGTGCCAGCAGCCACGGACTAGCGGGGGCCTACGAGCAGTACTTC. The rearrangement links TRBV4-2 to TRBJ2-5; 13 nucleotides agree with TRBD2. The J call is in doubt because the DNA end fits TRBJ2-7 better. The CDR3 covers 15 residues. From germline, CDR1 is LGHNA and CDR2 YNFKEQ.

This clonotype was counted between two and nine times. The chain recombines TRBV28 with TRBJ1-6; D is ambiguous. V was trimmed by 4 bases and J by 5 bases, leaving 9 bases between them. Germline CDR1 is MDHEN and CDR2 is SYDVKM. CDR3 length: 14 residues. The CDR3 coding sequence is TGTGCCAGCAGTTCGGGAAGACATAATTCACCCCTCCACTTT. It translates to CASSSGRHNSPLHF.

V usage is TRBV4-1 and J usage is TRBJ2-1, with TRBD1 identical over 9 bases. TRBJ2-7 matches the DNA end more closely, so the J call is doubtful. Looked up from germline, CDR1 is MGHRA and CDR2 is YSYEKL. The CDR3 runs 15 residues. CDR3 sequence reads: CASSQEDRGIDEQYF. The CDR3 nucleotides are TGCGCCAGCAGCCAAGAGGACAGGGGTATCGACGAGCAGTACTTC.

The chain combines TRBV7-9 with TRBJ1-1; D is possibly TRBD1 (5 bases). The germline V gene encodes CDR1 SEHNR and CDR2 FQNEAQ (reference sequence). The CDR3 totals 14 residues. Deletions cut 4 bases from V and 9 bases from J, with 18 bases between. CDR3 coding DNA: TGTGCCAGCAGCTCCCTCGCAGGGCGGCCCAAAGCTTTCTTT. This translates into CASSSLAGRPKAFF.

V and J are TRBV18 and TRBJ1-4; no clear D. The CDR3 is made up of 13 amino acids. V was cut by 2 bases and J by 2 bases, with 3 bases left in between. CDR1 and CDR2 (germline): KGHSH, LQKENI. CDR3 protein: CASSPVTNEKLFF. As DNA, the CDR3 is TGTGCCAGCTCACCAGTCACTAATGAAAAACTGTTTTTT.

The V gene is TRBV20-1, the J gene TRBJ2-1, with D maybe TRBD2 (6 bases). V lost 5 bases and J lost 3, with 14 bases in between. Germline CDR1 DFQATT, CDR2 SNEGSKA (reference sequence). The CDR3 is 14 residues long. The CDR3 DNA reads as TGCAGTGCTCGACCCGGGGGAAGCTACAATGAGCAGTTCTTC. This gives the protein CSARPGGSYNEQFF.

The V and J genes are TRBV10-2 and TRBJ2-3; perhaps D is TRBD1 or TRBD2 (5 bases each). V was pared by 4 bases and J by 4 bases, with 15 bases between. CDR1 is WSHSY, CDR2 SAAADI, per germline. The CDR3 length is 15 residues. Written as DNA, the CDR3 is TGCGCCAGCAGTGGGCAGGGCGCGCGGGCAGATACGCAGTATTTT. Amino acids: CASSGQGARADTQYF.